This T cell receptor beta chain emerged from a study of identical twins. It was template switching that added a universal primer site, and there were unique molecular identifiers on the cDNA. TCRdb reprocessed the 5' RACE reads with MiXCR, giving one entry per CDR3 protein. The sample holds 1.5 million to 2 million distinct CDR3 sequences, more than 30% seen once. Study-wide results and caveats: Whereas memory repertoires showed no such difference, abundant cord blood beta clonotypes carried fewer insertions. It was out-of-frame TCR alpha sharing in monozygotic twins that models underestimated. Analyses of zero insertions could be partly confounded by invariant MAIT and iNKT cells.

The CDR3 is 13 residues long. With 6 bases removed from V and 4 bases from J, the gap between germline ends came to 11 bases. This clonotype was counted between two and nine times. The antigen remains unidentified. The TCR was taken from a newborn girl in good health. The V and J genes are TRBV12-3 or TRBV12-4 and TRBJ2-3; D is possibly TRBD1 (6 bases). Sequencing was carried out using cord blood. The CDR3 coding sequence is TGTGCCAGCAGACCCAGGGGCGCAGATACGCAGTATTTT. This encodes CASRPRGADTQYF.